The clone carrying this TCR beta chain has more than one count but fewer than ten. Antigen specificity is unknown. This sample is part of a study of OX40 agonist ivuxolimab in advanced cancers. Across the study: Patients undergoing dose escalation presented with hepatocellular carcinoma, melanoma, renal cell or head and neck cancer. Those enrolled were 82.7% male, with a mean age of approximately 60 years and ages from about 20 to 85. The study, taken as a whole, reports: Antigens targeted by the expanded peripheral T cells were not determined. Normalized T-cell clonal expansion was also low in a subset of nonresponders.

This table comes from immunoSEQ multiplex PCR, and its TCRdb copy is limited to in-frame clones, with some not included. The table lists tens of thousands of clones, roughly nine tenths of them singletons. The clonotype was recovered from an adult with an advanced solid tumor such as melanoma, head and neck, liver or kidney cancer. The input for sequencing was CD4+ or CD8+ T cells sorted from blood, taken in a trial of the OX40 agonist ivuxolimab.

The DNA for the CDR3 is TGTGCCAGCAGCTTAGGCCCCCTAGACAGGCGGGGGGGAGAGACCCAGTACTTC. It translates to CASSLGPLDRRGGETQYF. V is TRBV11-2 and J is TRBJ2-5; 9 bases fit TRBD2. Trimming at V came to 1 base and at J to 4 bases, leaving 13 bases not matched to a gene. The CDR3 runs to 18 residues. Per the germline V gene, CDR1 is SGHAT and CDR2 is FQNNGV.